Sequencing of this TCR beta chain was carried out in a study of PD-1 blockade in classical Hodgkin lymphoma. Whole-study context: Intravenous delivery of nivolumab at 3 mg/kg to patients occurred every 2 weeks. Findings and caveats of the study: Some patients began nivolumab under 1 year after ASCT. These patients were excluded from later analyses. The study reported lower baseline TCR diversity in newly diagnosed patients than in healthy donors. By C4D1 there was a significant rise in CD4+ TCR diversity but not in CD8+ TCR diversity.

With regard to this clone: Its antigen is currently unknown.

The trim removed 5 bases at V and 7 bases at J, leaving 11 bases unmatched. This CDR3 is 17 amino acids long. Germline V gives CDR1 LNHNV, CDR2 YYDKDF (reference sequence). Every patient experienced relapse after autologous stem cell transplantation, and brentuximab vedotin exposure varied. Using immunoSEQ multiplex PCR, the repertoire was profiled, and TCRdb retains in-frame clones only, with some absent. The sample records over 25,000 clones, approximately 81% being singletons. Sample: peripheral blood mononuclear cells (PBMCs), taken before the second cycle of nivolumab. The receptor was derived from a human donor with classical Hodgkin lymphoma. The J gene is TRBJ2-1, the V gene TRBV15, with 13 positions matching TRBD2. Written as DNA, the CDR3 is TGTGCCACCAGCGGGGGGGGACTAGCGGGGTTTGGGAATGAGCAGTTCTTC. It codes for CATSGGGLAGFGNEQFF.